Below, 13 T cell receptor beta chains from the same sample are listed, as sequenced in a study of T-cell reconstitution after alpha-beta-depleted transplantation in children (dated by TCRdb to 2016 to 2018). Preparation of the library involved PCR. The sequencer was an Illumina HiSeq 2500. TCR libraries were prepared with molecular barcoding, using unique molecular identifiers to normalize TCRbeta repertoire quantification. TCRdb reanalyzed the raw reads on its own, using fastp at Q25 for trimming and MiXCR for clone calling, and kept in-frame beta chains. Duplicate CDR3 protein sequences are folded into a single record with the most common DNA and genes. This sample holds around 600,000 distinct CDR3 sequences; about 10% were observed only once. The top ten clones comprise roughly 4% of the sample. The sample here was PBMCs from the stem cell graft donor, taken from the stem cell graft. The receptor source for this set is a human donor who donated a stem cell graft to a child with acute myeloid leukemia.

This clonotype has ten or more counts. The V call is TRBV29-1, the J call TRBJ2-7; a possible D gene is TRBD2 (5 bases). There are 12 residues in the CDR3. The ends were cut back, 5 bases at V and 2 bases at J, with 10 bases in the middle. Germline CDR1 and CDR2: SQVTM and ANQGSEA. The CDR3, as DNA: TGCAGCGTTTCCGACGGGGCCTACGAGCAGTACTTC. Translated: CSVSDGAYEQYF.

The sample holds a few counts of this clonotype. The chain combines TRBV30 with TRBJ1-1, with no clear D. The CDR3 contains 12 residues. V lost 4 bases and J lost 2, with 8 bases in between. From germline, CDR1 is GTSNPN and CDR2 SVGIG (reference sequence). The CDR3 protein is CAWISFNTEAFF. CDR3 bases: TGTGCCTGGATAAGCTTCAACACTGAAGCTTTCTTT. Complete variable domain (other parts from reference TRBV30 and TRBJ1-1): SQTIHQWPATLVQPVGSPLSLECTVEGTSNPNLYWYRQAAGRGLQLLFYSVGIGQISSEVPQNLSASRPQDRQFILSSKKLLLSDSGFYLCAWISFNTEAFFGQGTRLTVV.

This rearrangement joins TRBV7-2 to TRBJ2-1; 7 positions match TRBD2. The ends lost 3 bases at V and 7 bases at J; junction bases unmatched: 9. CDR1 and CDR2 from the germline V gene are SGHTA and FQGNSA. The CDR3 contains 15 residues. The CDR3 loop is CASSFTGGLWNEQFF. The CDR3 coding sequence is TGTGCCAGCAGCTTTACGGGAGGCCTATGGAATGAGCAGTTCTTC. Drawing the rest from reference TRBV7-2 and TRBJ2-1, the complete variable domain is GAGVSQSPSNKVTEKGKDVELRCDPISGHTALYWYRQSLGQGLEFLIYFQGNSAPDKSGLPSDRFSAERTGGSVSTLTIQRTQQEDSAVYLCASSFTGGLWNEQFFGPGTRLTVL.

This clonotype was picked up many times. This rearrangement joins TRBV4-2 to TRBJ2-2; a weak D match, TRBD2 (6 bases). V was clipped by 4 bases and J by 6 bases, with 15 bases between them. CDR1 is LGHNA and CDR2 is YNFKEQ in the germline V gene. This CDR3 region has 15 residues. As DNA, the CDR3 is TGTGCCAGCAGCCCCTTGGCGGAGGGCCCCGGGGAGCTGTTTTTT. Protein: CASSPLAEGPGELFF.

This clonotype was observed many times. The rearrangement joins TRBV6-5 to TRBJ2-5; possibly TRBD1 for D (5 bases). CDR1 and CDR2 (germline): MNHEY, SVGAGI. The length of the CDR3 is 14 residues. V was trimmed by 2 bases and J by 5 bases, leaving 12 bases between them. The CDR3 spells CASSYGQGLETQYF. The DNA of the CDR3 is TGTGCCAGCAGTTACGGGCAGGGCCTGGAGACCCAGTACTTC.

The table lists this clonotype with many counts. The genes are TRBV20-1 and TRBJ1-6, with D maybe TRBD1 (5 bases). CDR1 DFQATT and CDR2 SNEGSKA come from the germline V gene (reference sequence). The V and J ends lost 6 bases and 5 bases respectively, with 20 bases between them. The CDR3 has 16 amino acids. The CDR3 DNA sequence: TGCAGTGCCGGCGGGCAGGGCGGTAGGAATAATTCACCCCTCCACTTT. Translation gives CSAGGQGGRNNSPLHF.

In its sample, this clonotype was seen many times. The CDR3 region has the DNA TGCAGTGCTAGATCAGACTCGGCCCCAGGAGATGAGCAGTTCTTC. Protein sequence: CSARSDSAPGDEQFF. The chain has TRBV20-1 and TRBJ2-1; no reliable D call. CDR1 and CDR2 (germline): DFQATT, SNEGSKA (reference sequence). Trimming removed 2 bases from V and 8 bases from J, with 19 bases in between. The CDR3 spans 15 residues.

This clonotype showed up just a few times. The rearrangement joins TRBV24-1 to TRBJ2-3; D unresolved. Looked up from germline, CDR1 is KGHDR and CDR2 is SFDVKD. The germline V and J ends were trimmed by 5 bases and 5 bases, with 16 bases remaining between them. This CDR3 is built from 15 residues. The CDR3 bases are TGTGCCACCAGTGTGGGCTCTCAAGACCGAGATACGCAGTATTTT. Amino acids: CATSVGSQDRDTQYF.

This clonotype was seen repeatedly, ten times or more. V usage is TRBV20-1 and J usage is TRBJ1-3, with D unclear. V was shortened by 2 bases and J by 2 bases, with 13 bases between the two germline ends. The CDR3 loop spans 15 amino acids. Germline V gene lookup returns CDR1 DFQATT and CDR2 SNEGSKA (reference sequence). In DNA form, the CDR3 reads TGCAGTGCTAGACGGACGGTGGCGCCTGGAAACACCATATATTTT. This codes for CSARRTVAPGNTIYF.

This clonotype was seen more than once but under ten times. The chain carries TRBV5-1 and TRBJ1-3, with no clear D. Trimming left V 0 bases short and J 0 bases short, with 13 bases between. The CDR3 covers 17 residues. Germline V CDR1 and CDR2: SGHRS, YFSETQ. The CDR3 loop reads CASSLAIGRFSGNTIYF. The CDR3 nucleotides read TGCGCCAGCAGCTTGGCTATCGGACGGTTCTCTGGAAACACCATATATTTT.

V is TRBV10-3 and J is TRBJ2-7; D remains unclear. The CDR3 is 11 amino acids. Germline values: CDR1 ENHRY, CDR2 SYGVKD. Trimming pared 0 bases from V and 10 bases from J, leaving 7 bases between. CDR3 in DNA: TGTGCCATCAGTGAGTCCCAGTCACAGTACTTC. Protein: CAISESQSQYF.

At least ten counts were recorded for this clonotype. The gene calls are TRBV6-2 or TRBV6-3 and TRBJ2-1, with 8 nucleotides matching TRBD2. J was trimmed by 2 bases and V by 2 bases; bases with no gene match: 5. The CDR3 has 16 residues. From germline, CDR1 is MNHEY and CDR2 SVGEGT. CDR3 sequence (DNA): TGTGCCAGCAGTTACCGCGGGGGGCCCCCCTACAATGAGCAGTTCTTC. Amino acid sequence: CASSYRGGPPYNEQFF.

This clonotype was seen a handful of times. CDR3 DNA sequence: TGTGCCAGCAGCTTAGCCAGGCTACAAGATACGCAGTATTTT. Encoded protein: CASSLARLQDTQYF. The V call is TRBV7-2, the J call TRBJ2-3; no clear D gene. Trimming removed 0 bases at V and 5 bases at J, with 9 bases between. The V gene's germline CDR1 is SGHTA and CDR2 FQGNSA. The CDR3 loop spans 14 amino acids.